This T cell receptor beta chain was sequenced during a study of T cell responses to AZD1222 COVID-19 vaccine. Study at large: Second-dose timings of about 4 or about 12 weeks were pooled. Study outcomes and limitations: Females outnumbered males among donors, who were mostly white British; clonal diversity was possibly underestimated. Two doses of AZD1222 preceded a rise in Spike-specific TCR breadth and depth. Spike was spanned by vaccine-associated CD4 TCRs, with dominance at 160-218 and 743-854.

Remarks on this clone: Its matching antigen is unknown.

CDR3 size: 10 residues. Trimming stripped 4 bases from V and 6 bases from J, with 4 bases between. Germline assignment: CDR1 LGHDT and CDR2 YNNKEL (reference sequence). The protocol was immunoSEQ multiplex PCR, while the TCRdb copy is restricted to in-frame clones and leaves out a portion. This sample has 97,000 or so clones, with 70% to 90% found just once. The specimen comprised peripheral blood, sampled on day 0 of AZD1222 vaccination. This rearrangement joins TRBV3-1 (or the pseudogene TRBV3-2) to TRBJ2-7; D unclear. The TCR originated in an adult in good health. CDR3 amino acids: CASSRLEQYF. The CDR3 DNA reads TGTGCCAGCAGCCGCCTCGAGCAGTACTTC.